This entry is about one T cell receptor beta chain. Its antigen is unknown. This entry comes from a study of human thymus T cells. General study findings and limits: There appeared to be biased usage of V and J genes in thymic and blood repertoires. The related literature has documented a marked overlap of thymic repertoires among unrelated individuals.

The CDR3 runs to 19 residues. From germline, CDR1 is LGHNA and CDR2 YNFKEQ. V was clipped by 5 bases and J by 1 base; unmatched bases: 15. TCRdb's table, derived via immunoSEQ multiplex PCR, lists solely in-frame clones and lacks some. The sample has tens of thousands of clones; 85% to 95% are singletons. Resections that were taken during corrective heart surgery supplied the thymus tissue. Healthy Finnish infants having corrective surgery for congenital heart defects served as donors. The sequenced sample was thymus tissue. V usage is TRBV4-2 and J usage is TRBJ1-3, with 9 bases that match TRBD1. The clonotype comes from a girl under three years old with a congenital heart defect but otherwise immunologically healthy. The CDR3 coding sequence is TGTGCCAGCAGCTCACGACAGGGGGGGGTGCCCTCATCTGGAAACACCATATATTTT. Translation gives CASSSRQGGVPSSGNTIYF.